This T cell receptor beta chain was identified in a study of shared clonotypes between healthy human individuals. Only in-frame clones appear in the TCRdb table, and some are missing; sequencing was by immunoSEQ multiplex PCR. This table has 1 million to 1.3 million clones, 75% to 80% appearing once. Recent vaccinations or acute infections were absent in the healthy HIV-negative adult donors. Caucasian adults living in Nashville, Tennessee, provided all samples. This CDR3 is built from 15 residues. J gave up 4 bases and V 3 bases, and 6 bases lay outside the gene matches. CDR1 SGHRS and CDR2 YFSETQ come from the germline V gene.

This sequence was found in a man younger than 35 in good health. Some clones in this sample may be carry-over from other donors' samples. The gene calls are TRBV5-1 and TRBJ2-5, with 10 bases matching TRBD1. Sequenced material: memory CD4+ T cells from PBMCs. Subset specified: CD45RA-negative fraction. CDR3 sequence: CASSSTGGALETQYF. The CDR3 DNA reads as TGCGCCAGCAGCTCGACAGGGGGCGCATTAGAGACCCAGTACTTC.